A single sample is the source of the 3 T cell receptor beta chains below, sequenced in a study of blood T cell repertoires in COVID-19. Only in-frame clones appear in the TCRdb table, and some are missing; sequencing was by immunoSEQ multiplex PCR. The table records fewer than 60,000 clones, 87% of them present only once. Input material: peripheral blood. The source of these receptors is a man in his forties or fifties with acute or convalescent COVID-19.

This clone was seen more than once but under ten times. V and J are TRBV2 and TRBJ1-5, with 7 nucleotides matching TRBD1. The CDR3 sequence is 14 residues long. Germline-derived CDR1 and CDR2 are SNHLY and FYNNEI. The junction had 10 bases not matched to a gene; V was cut back by 7 bases and J by 7 bases. The CDR3 is CASTRGGRNQPQHF. For the CDR3, the DNA is TGTGCCAGCACCAGAGGGGGCAGGAACCAGCCCCAGCATTTT.

The V and J genes are TRBV28 and TRBJ1-6; D is uncertain. Germline CDR1 and CDR2: MDHEN and SYDVKM. The CDR3 is 13 amino acids. Between the trimmed V and J ends, which lost 8 bases and 8 bases, there was a span of 13 bases. The CDR3 DNA reads TGTGCCAGCGGGAGGCAATTGGATTCACCCCTCCACTTT. As protein: CASGRQLDSPLHF.

The chain is built from TRBV9 and TRBJ1-2, with 9 bases identical to TRBD1. CDR1 SGDLS and CDR2 YYNGEE come from the germline V gene. This CDR3 comprises 15 residues. V dropped 3 bases and J dropped 8; count of bases not matched to a gene: 11. The CDR3 spells CASSGARGQGLGYTF. For the CDR3, the DNA is TGTGCCAGCAGCGGCGCCCGGGGACAGGGATTGGGCTACACCTTC.